These T cell receptor beta chains were read from a single sample in a study of response to subunit inactivated influenza vaccine. TCRdb reanalysed the RT-PCR reads using MiXCR and keeps one entry per CDR3 protein. The data show 650,000 to 700,000 distinct CDR3 sequences, roughly 14% seen once. The source material was PBMCs from blood, sampled about 11 days after vaccination. The origin of the receptors is a middle-aged man who received an inactivated influenza vaccine. Both conserved end residues are part of each CDR3. Each record gives: J gene, D gene, V gene, CDR3 protein. The D gene is left open where the match is weak.

TRBJ1-1,-,TRBV12-3/TRBV12-4,CASCPTPLVEAFF
TRBJ2-7,-,TRBV28,CASSLFLGNHLRQYF
TRBJ2-5,-,TRBV20-1,CSAPTGWQETQYF
TRBJ1-1,-,TRBV10-3,CAISERWQRNTEAFF
TRBJ2-1,TRBD1,TRBV15,CATSRDRGQGAFNEQFF
TRBJ2-5,-,TRBV20-1,CSARDWGVTQYF
TRBJ2-7,-,TRBV4-1,CASSQVLTGTYEQYF
TRBJ2-5,TRBD2,TRBV7-9,CASSRSVSAGGGVTQYF
TRBJ2-2,TRBD2,TRBV28,CASRTRTSVGTGELFF
TRBJ1-2,-,TRBV20-1,CSATGLYGYTF
TRBJ2-7,TRBD1,TRBV6-2/TRBV6-3,CASNQHGTAYEQYF
TRBJ2-7,-,TRBV6-1,CATTSDTSREQYF
TRBJ2-1,-,TRBV5-1,CASSKESGFEQFF
TRBJ2-1,TRBD2,TRBV7-6,CASSPRLAGENNEQFF
TRBJ2-1,-,TRBV7-9,CASSLGGGAEQFF
TRBJ2-1,-,TRBV7-9,CASSPDRYSYNEQFF
TRBJ1-2,-,TRBV25-1,CASSDYRAVNGYTF
TRBJ2-7,TRBD1,TRBV28,CASGGPGQGIYEQYF
TRBJ2-1,-,TRBV5-1,CASSRGGDSYNEQFF
TRBJ2-5,TRBD2,TRBV19,CASSIGTSGNGETQYF
TRBJ1-2,-,TRBV18,CASLHTKGTYGYTF
TRBJ2-1,-,TRBV20-1,CSASQTSNEQFF
TRBJ1-1,-,TRBV12-3/TRBV12-4,CASSFLRQGGEAFF
TRBJ2-2,TRBD2,TRBV5-1,CASSLARMTSGAGELFF
TRBJ1-4,-,TRBV20-1,CSARRTAATNEKLFF
TRBJ2-3,-,TRBV9,CASSTEVADTQYF
TRBJ1-5,-,TRBV20-1,CSAREQGESNQPQHF
TRBJ1-2,-,TRBV5-1,CASSGSRRTGKDYGYTF
TRBJ2-7,-,TRBV7-2,CASSIDIEQYF
TRBJ1-6,-,TRBV4-2,CASSRTVGDSPLHF
TRBJ2-3,-,TRBV5-6,CASSLGGIVTQYF
TRBJ2-3,-,TRBV5-1,CASSLGTRTDTQYF
TRBJ2-2,-,TRBV12-3/TRBV12-4,CASTLRGRELFF
TRBJ2-2,-,TRBV15,CATSRSPTANTGELFF
TRBJ1-6,TRBD1,TRBV7-9,CASSLAGTAALHF
TRBJ1-2,TRBD1,TRBV12-3/TRBV12-4,CASSWGQGWVFYGYTF
TRBJ2-1,TRBD1,TRBV10-3,CAIRDGQGTNEQFF
TRBJ2-5,-,TRBV4-1,CASSQRERETQYF
TRBJ2-1,TRBD2,TRBV6-1,CASSSGLADVEQFF
TRBJ1-2,-,TRBV5-1,CASSLGTSNYGYTF
TRBJ2-4,-,TRBV7-2,CASSGQTLAKNIQYF
TRBJ2-1,-,TRBV4-2,CASSQDQGQEQFF
TRBJ2-7,-,TRBV6-5,CASSYSAGEDPLPYEQYF
TRBJ2-7,-,TRBV20-1,CSAWDNGQYF
TRBJ1-4,TRBD1,TRBV4-2,CASSQDETGGNEKLFF
TRBJ2-2,TRBD1,TRBV4-2,CASSQGTGVGELFF
TRBJ2-1,TRBD2,TRBV12-3/TRBV12-4,CASSAQGVLAGGDEQFF
TRBJ2-1,TRBD2,TRBV4-1,CASSQGTSGIEQFF
TRBJ2-7,-,TRBV7-2,CASSFSGPIYEQYF
TRBJ2-1,TRBD2,TRBV9,CASSPPSGGYNEQFF
TRBJ2-1,TRBD2,TRBV7-2,CASSLGLGGHNEQFF
TRBJ1-2,-,TRBV20-1,CSARDLRDQTYGYTF
TRBJ1-5,-,TRBV6-1,CASSARTSVNQPQHF
TRBJ2-3,-,TRBV29-1,CSVDRGSSTDTQYF
TRBJ2-5,-,TRBV5-1,CASREREKETQYF
TRBJ2-6,TRBD1,TRBV18,CASSPTMTGVSSGANVLTF
TRBJ2-2,-,TRBV7-2,CASSLPPGAGELFF
TRBJ2-1,-,TRBV29-1,CSVEGRASYNEQFF
TRBJ2-4,-,TRBV12-3/TRBV12-4,CASSLAPSSAKNIQYF